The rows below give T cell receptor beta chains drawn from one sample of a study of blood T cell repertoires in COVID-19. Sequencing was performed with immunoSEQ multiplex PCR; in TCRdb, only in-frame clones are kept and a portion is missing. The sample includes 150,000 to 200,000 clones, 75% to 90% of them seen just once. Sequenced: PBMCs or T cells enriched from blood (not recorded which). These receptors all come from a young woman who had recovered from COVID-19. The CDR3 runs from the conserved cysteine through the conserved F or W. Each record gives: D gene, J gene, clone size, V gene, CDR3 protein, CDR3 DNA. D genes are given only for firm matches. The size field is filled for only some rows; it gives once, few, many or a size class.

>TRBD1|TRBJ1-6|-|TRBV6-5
CASRRDRGLQTLHF
TGTGCCAGCAGAAGGGACAGGGGGCTCCAGACCCTCCACTTT
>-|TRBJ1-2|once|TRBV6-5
CASMGARVGYTF
TGTGCCAGCATGGGGGCCAGGGTAGGCTACACCTTC
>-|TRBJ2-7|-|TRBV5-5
CASSPGTSSEQYF
TGTGCCAGCAGCCCGGGGACTTCTAGCGAGCAGTACTTC
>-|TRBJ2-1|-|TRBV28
CASSLPQPGLWGNEQFF
TGTGCCAGCAGTTTGCCCCAACCGGGACTTTGGGGGAATGAGCAGTTCTTC
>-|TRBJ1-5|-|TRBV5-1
CASSRGGANQPQHF
TGCGCCAGCAGCCGGGGGGGCGCGAATCAGCCCCAGCATTTT
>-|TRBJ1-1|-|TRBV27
CASSSRGARGTEAFF
TGTGCCAGCAGTTCCCGGGGGGCTAGGGGCACTGAAGCTTTCTTT
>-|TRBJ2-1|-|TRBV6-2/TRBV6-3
CASTPGAPNNEQFF
TGTGCCAGCACCCCGGGCGCACCCAACAATGAGCAGTTCTTC
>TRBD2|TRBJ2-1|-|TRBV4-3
CASSQGPWAGGRGEQFF
TGCGCCAGCAGCCAAGGACCCTGGGCGGGGGGAAGAGGTGAGCAGTTCTTC
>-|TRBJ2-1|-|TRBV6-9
CASSYDRTPYNEQFF
TGTGCCAGCAGTTACGACAGGACCCCTTACAATGAGCAGTTCTTC
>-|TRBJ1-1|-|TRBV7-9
CATLEGQPEAFF
TGTGCCACCCTGGAGGGGCAGCCCGAAGCTTTCTTT
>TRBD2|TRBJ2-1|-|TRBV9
CASSATAGVAINEQFF
TGTGCCAGCAGCGCCACAGCGGGAGTAGCCATCAATGAGCAGTTCTTC
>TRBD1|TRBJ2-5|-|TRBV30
CAWSVPGGGGTQYF
TGTGCCTGGAGTGTACCAGGGGGCGGAGGGACCCAGTACTTC
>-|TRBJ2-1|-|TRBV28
CASSSGTFYNEQFF
TGTGCCAGCAGTTCCGGGACTTTTTACAATGAGCAGTTCTTC
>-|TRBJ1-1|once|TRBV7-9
CASRPQENTEAFF
TGTGCCAGCAGACCTCAGGAGAACACTGAAGCTTTCTTT
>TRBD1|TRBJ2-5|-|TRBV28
CASSLTGGESTRGTQYF
TGTGCCAGCAGTTTGACAGGGGGCGAGTCAACCCGAGGGACCCAGTACTTC
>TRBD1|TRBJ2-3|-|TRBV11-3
CASSLSGTAAGDTQYF
TGTGCCAGCAGCTTATCCGGGACAGCCGCTGGAGATACGCAGTATTTT
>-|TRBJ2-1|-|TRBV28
CASRRQASYNEQFF
TGTGCCTCACGGCGACAGGCATCCTACAATGAGCAGTTCTTC
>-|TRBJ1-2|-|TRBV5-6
CASSLQASYGYTF
TGTGCCAGCAGCTTGCAGGCCTCCTATGGCTACACCTTC
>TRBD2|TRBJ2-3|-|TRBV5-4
CASSLVRTSGADTQYF
TGTGCCAGCAGCTTGGTGAGGACTAGCGGGGCAGATACGCAGTATTTT
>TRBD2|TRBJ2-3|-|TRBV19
CASSRSRLAGPLDTQYF
TGTGCCAGTAGCCGGTCGAGACTAGCGGGACCCCTAGATACGCAGTATTTT
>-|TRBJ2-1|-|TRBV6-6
CASSYRQNHEQFF
TGTGCCAGCAGTTACCGACAGAACCATGAGCAGTTCTTC
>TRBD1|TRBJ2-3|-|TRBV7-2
CASSQDRGDTQYF
TGTGCCAGCAGCCAAGACAGGGGTGATACGCAGTATTTT
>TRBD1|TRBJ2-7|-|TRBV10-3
CAISEDRGQGEQYF
TGTGCCATCAGTGAGGACAGGGGGCAGGGAGAGCAGTACTTC
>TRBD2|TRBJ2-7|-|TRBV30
CAWSLLAGVGEQYF
TGTGCCTGGAGTCTCCTAGCGGGAGTTGGGGAGCAGTACTTC
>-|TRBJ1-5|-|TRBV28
CASSLNQPQHF
TGTGCCAGCAGCCTTAATCAGCCCCAGCATTTT
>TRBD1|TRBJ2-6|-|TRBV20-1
CSASSQGARGANVLTF
TGCAGTGCTAGTAGCCAGGGGGCGAGGGGGGCCAACGTCCTGACTTTC
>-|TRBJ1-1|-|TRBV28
CASSARGRNTEAFF
TGTGCCAGCAGTGCCCGAGGCCGGAACACTGAAGCTTTCTTT
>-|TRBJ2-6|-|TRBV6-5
CASSTPRAGANVLTF
TGTGCCAGCAGTACGCCCAGGGCTGGGGCCAACGTCCTGACTTTC
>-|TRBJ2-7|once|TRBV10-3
CAISDLRVGHYEQYF
TGTGCCATCAGTGACCTGCGGGTGGGCCACTACGAGCAGTACTTC
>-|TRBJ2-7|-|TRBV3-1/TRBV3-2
CASSHASQGEREYF
TGTGCCAGCAGCCACGCCTCACAGGGCGAGAGGGAGTACTTC
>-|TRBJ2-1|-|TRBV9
CASSVHRGPGNEQFF
TGTGCCAGCAGCGTCCATAGAGGGCCGGGCAATGAGCAGTTCTTC
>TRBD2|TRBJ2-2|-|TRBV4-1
CASSHLLAGVLFGELFF
TGCGCCAGCAGCCATCTCCTAGCGGGAGTGCTTTTCGGGGAGCTGTTTTTT
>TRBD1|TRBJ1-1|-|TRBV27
CASSLLTGEANEAFF
TGTGCCAGCAGTTTACTAACAGGGGAAGCAAATGAAGCTTTCTTT
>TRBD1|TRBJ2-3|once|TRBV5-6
CASSPLRTGITDTQYF
TGTGCCAGCAGCCCTCTCCGGACAGGGATCACAGATACGCAGTATTTT
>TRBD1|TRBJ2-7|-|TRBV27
CASRDRSSYEQYF
TGTGCCAGCAGGGACAGGAGCTCCTACGAGCAGTACTTC